One TCR beta chain is described in this entry. The target antigen is unknown. Likely unrecorded immune exposures existed in these nominally healthy donors. PCR involved 60 Vbeta and 13 Jbeta primers. Original data processing: In a later analysis, the count reached about 80 million unique TCR beta chains, with 8.5 million to 14 million shared. The method was immunoSEQ multiplex PCR; TCRdb's version includes in-frame clones alone and lacks a portion of them. The V and J calls and clone size come from that table; D and trimming were worked out from the DNA. The sample has approximately 150,000 clones; 75% to 85% are singletons. This sample stems from a study of cytomegalovirus exposure and HLA in healthy donors. The study, taken as a whole, reports: Later on, an analysis tied approximately 17,000 TCR beta sequences to HLA alleles at 0.05 false discovery rate.

Sequencing input: PBMCs. The clonotype originates from a man aged 50 to 60 in good health and CMV-seropositive.

The CDR3: CASRTRDRRQKTHEQFF. DNA of the CDR3: TGTGCCAGCAGAACTAGGGACAGGAGGCAAAAAACGCATGAGCAGTTCTTC. V is TRBV7-9 and J is TRBJ2-1, with 8 bases that match TRBD1. CDR1 is SEHNR and CDR2 is FQNEAQ in the germline V gene (reference sequence). The CDR3 has 17 amino acids. The ends lost 6 bases at V and 8 bases at J; junction bases unmatched: 18.